The entry below gives a single T cell receptor beta chain sequence along with its context. Its antigen is still unknown. This sample is drawn from a study of blood T cells in healthy people across ages. On the study more broadly: About one barcoded TCR beta cDNA was captured per two T cells.

The study, taken as a whole, reports: It was found that TCR beta diversity correlated strongly with the percentage of naive T cells. Expanded clonotype shifts may have been confounded, as the donors had an unknown CMV status.

Through a sample-barcoded 5' primer and a J-beta primer mix, a second PCR was run for about 6 to 11 cycles. Every cDNA was tagged by a template-switch adaptor with 12 random nucleotides. Via MiXCR, TCRdb re-called the 5' RACE reads, giving one row per CDR3 protein. In the table there are over a million distinct CDR3 sequences, under 45% of which are singletons. Looked up from germline, CDR1 is MDHEN and CDR2 is SYDVKM. The CDR3 has 15 amino acids. The V end lost 4 bases, the J end lost 2 bases, and 9 bases lay between the germline ends. The clonotype comes from a woman aged 60-75 years in good health. The chain combines TRBV28 with TRBJ1-6; D gene unclear. Material for sequencing was blood. The CDR3 spells CASSSPAPYNSPLHF. CDR3 nucleotides: TGTGCCAGCAGTTCTCCGGCCCCCTATAATTCACCCCTCCACTTT.